What follows describes a single T cell receptor (beta chain). Trimming took 8 bases from V and 6 from J; bases not matched to a gene: 4. This CDR3 has 12 residues. The germline gives CDR1 SNHLY, CDR2 FYNNEI. The data derive from a study of CD8 T cells in Susac syndrome. The RNA, roughly 0.45 to 1 ug, was put through reverse transcription using random hexamers. It was immunoSEQ multiplex PCR that amplified TCR beta CDR3 across 54 Vbeta and 13 Jbeta. TCRdb re-called the immunoSEQ multiplex PCR reads through MiXCR, storing one row per CDR3 protein. This sample has 150,000 to 250,000 distinct CDR3 sequences, with roughly 96% found just once.

Sequenced input: CD4+ T cells from PBMCs. The sequence derives from a human donor with multiple sclerosis. This chain joins TRBV2 and TRBJ1-1, with 9 bases aligning to TRBD1. DNA for the CDR3: TGTGCCAGCGGGACAGGGATCGCTGAAGCTTTCTTT. Encoded protein: CASGTGIAEAFF.